Below are 21 T cell receptor beta chains sequenced from a single sample in a study of T cell repertoires in ileal Crohn's disease. Stated time point: neoterminal ileum biopsy at postoperative endoscopy, about 6 months after surgery. Profiling relied on immunoSEQ multiplex PCR, and the TCRdb table lists in-frame clones only, not all of them. Of about 62,000 clones in the sample, 85% to 90% are singletons; the top ten hold roughly 2%. Sequencing input: ileal tissue. These receptors originate from an adult with Crohn's disease.

This clone was found once. The chain recombines TRBV7-8 with TRBJ1-4; D call uncertain. The CDR3 covers 14 residues. The V and J ends lost 5 bases and 3 bases respectively, with 10 bases between them. Germline values: CDR1 SGHVS, CDR2 FQNEAQ. CDR3 nucleotides: TGTGCCAGCAGCACCCCCGGAGCTAATGAAAAACTGTTTTTT. Translating gives CASSTPGANEKLFF.

Only one count was recorded for this clone. This chain joins TRBV6-1 and TRBJ1-5, with 8 bases aligning to TRBD1. The CDR3 runs to 12 residues. Germline CDR1 is MNHNS and CDR2 is SASEGT. Trimming cost V 6 bases and J 11 bases; bases outside gene matches: 6. CDR3 protein: CASRTTGGSQHF. CDR3 coding DNA: TGTGCCAGCAGGACAACAGGGGGGTCCCAGCATTTT.

This rearrangement joins TRBV10-3 to TRBJ1-1, with a possible D match to TRBD1 (5 bases). The V gene's germline CDR1 is ENHRY and CDR2 SYGVKD. Trimming left V 0 bases short and J 4 bases short, with 9 bases between. The CDR3 contains 14 residues. CDR3 DNA sequence: TGTGCCATCAGTGAGTCGATGGGGGGCACTGAAGCTTTCTTT. This sequence encodes CAISESMGGTEAFF.

The chain is built from TRBV25-1 and TRBJ1-5, with 7 bases lining up with TRBD1. The CDR3 is made up of 14 amino acids. Germline-derived CDR1 and CDR2 are MGHDK and SYGVNS. With 2 bases clipped from V and 7 bases from J, the junction kept 5 bases outside the gene matches. The CDR3 coding sequence is TGTGCCAGCAGTGAAGCTAACAGGGGACAGCCCCAGCATTTT. Translated: CASSEANRGQPQHF.

The chain combines TRBV10-2 with TRBJ2-7, with unresolved D. Trimming took 7 bases from V and 7 from J, leaving 20 bases between them. The CDR3 runs to 14 residues. The germline V gene encodes CDR1 WSHSY and CDR2 SAAADI. The CDR3 bases are TGCGCCAGCAAAAGGAGTCACCCCAGATTGGAGCAGTACGTC. It specifies CASKRSHPRLEQYV.

The CDR3 here is CASSQTGTDQYEQYF. In DNA form, the CDR3 reads TGTGCCAGCAGCCAGACCGGGACAGACCAGTACGAGCAGTACTTC. The chain has TRBV4-2 and TRBJ2-7; the match to TRBD1 covers 7 bases. From germline, CDR1 is LGHNA and CDR2 YNFKEQ. This CDR3 has 15 amino acids. The ends lost 3 bases at V and 4 bases at J; junction bases unmatched: 9.

The chain carries TRBV5-6 and TRBJ1-3, with 10 bases matching TRBD1. Germline assignment: CDR1 SGHDT and CDR2 YYEEEE. This CDR3 contains 16 residues. Unmatched junction bases numbered 13, after V lost 6 bases and J lost 7 bases. The CDR3 spells CASTLSGQGGKNTIYF. CDR3 bases: TGTGCCAGCACCCTGTCCGGACAGGGGGGGAAGAACACCATATATTTT.

The rearrangement links TRBV28 to TRBJ1-3, with D tentatively TRBD1 (5 bases). This CDR3 spans 13 amino acids. Germline V lookup: CDR1 MDHEN, CDR2 SYDVKM. CDR3 nucleotides: TGTGTCGGGGGGTCCCTATCTGGAAACACCATATATTTT. Its translation: CVGGSLSGNTIYF.

The chain recombines TRBV18 with TRBJ2-3; a weak D match, TRBD2 (6 bases). Germline lookup yields CDR1 KGHSH and CDR2 LQKENI. The CDR3 runs 14 residues. V lost 3 bases, J lost 3 bases, and 10 bases lay in between. As DNA, the CDR3 is TGTGCCAGCTCACCGTGGGGGGAGACAGATACGCAGTATTTT. Translation: CASSPWGETDTQYF.

This chain connects TRBV28 to TRBJ2-7; D is perhaps TRBD1 (6 bases). There are 13 residues in the CDR3. V gave up 6 bases and J gave up 1 base, with 10 bases separating them. Per the germline V gene, CDR1 is MDHEN and CDR2 is SYDVKM. In DNA, the CDR3 is TGTGCCAGCAGCCGGACAGTTTCCTACGAGCAGTACGTC. Its translation: CASSRTVSYEQYV.

The chain combines TRBV11-2 with TRBJ1-6; 7 bases align to TRBD1. Unmatched junction bases numbered 6, after V lost 4 bases and J lost 0 bases. Germline V CDR1 and CDR2: SGHAT, FQNNGV. CDR3 length: 17 residues. The CDR3 DNA reads as TGTGCCAGCAGCTGGGACAGCCAGAGCTCCTATAATTCACCCCTCCACTTT. As protein: CASSWDSQSSYNSPLHF.

This clone was seen once. The chain carries TRBV5-1 and TRBJ2-6; no definite D call. This CDR3 is built from 14 residues. Trimming took off 7 bases at V and 1 base at J, with 9 bases between the two ends. The germline V gene encodes CDR1 SGHRS and CDR2 YFSETQ. CDR3 region: CASGDGSGANVLTF. Written as DNA, the CDR3 is TGCGCCAGCGGAGATGGGTCTGGGGCCAACGTCCTGACTTTC.

The CDR3 region is CASSAGQSTEAFF. CDR3 DNA: TGTGCCAGCAGTGCTGGACAGAGCACTGAAGCTTTCTTT. This rearrangement joins TRBV28 to TRBJ1-1; tentative D call: TRBD1 (6 bases). The ends were cut back, 5 bases at V and 4 bases at J, with 11 bases in the middle. CDR3 size: 13 residues. CDR1 MDHEN and CDR2 SYDVKM come from the germline V gene.

The genes are TRBV30 and TRBJ1-5; 7 bases are shared with TRBD1. CDR3 length: 15 amino acids. J lost 7 bases, V lost 3 bases, and 12 bases had no gene match. The germline V gene encodes CDR1 GTSNPN and CDR2 SVGIG (reference sequence). CDR3 coding DNA: TGTGCCTGGAGCCCAGGAACAGGGGCATGGCAGCCCCAGCATTTT. It specifies CAWSPGTGAWQPQHF.

This CDR3 is CASMRGTAGEQYV. CDR3 in DNA: TGCGCCAGCATGCGGGGGACGGCGGGGGAGCAGTACGTC. V and J are TRBV10-2 and TRBJ2-7, with TRBD2 matching over 7 bases. The CDR3 is 13 residues long. The V segment lost 7 bases and the J segment 7 bases; nucleotides outside the gene matches: 10. Germline V gives CDR1 WSHSY, CDR2 SAAADI.

This chain joins TRBV5-1 and TRBJ1-4; TRBD1 is a possible D gene (5 bases). The CDR3 is 14 residues long. V lost 5 bases to trimming and J lost 7 bases, with 15 bases between them. The germline V gene encodes CDR1 SGHRS and CDR2 YFSETQ. This chain's CDR3 is CASRAGYRIEKLFF. In nucleotides, the CDR3 is TGCGCCAGCAGGGCAGGGTATCGAATTGAAAAACTGTTTTTT.

The chain couples TRBV5-1 to TRBJ2-1; 10 nucleotides agree with TRBD1. V was pared by 5 bases and J by 3 bases, with 2 bases of the junction left unmatched. The germline V gene has CDR1 SGHRS and CDR2 YFSETQ. The CDR3 is 14 amino acids. CDR3 protein: CASSRDRGYNEQFF. DNA of the CDR3: TGCGCCAGCAGTAGGGACAGGGGCTACAATGAGCAGTTCTTC.

The chain links TRBV27 to TRBJ1-1, with no clear D. The germline gives CDR1 MNHEY, CDR2 SMNVEV (reference sequence). CDR3 length equals 13 residues. The germline V and J ends were trimmed by 8 bases and 1 base, with 11 bases remaining between them. CDR3 loop: CASRTSPNTEAFF. The CDR3 DNA reads as TGTGCCAGCCGGACTTCGCCGAACACTGAAGCTTTCTTT.

This sequence joins TRBV28 and TRBJ1-4, with D perhaps matching TRBD1 (6 bases). Looked up from germline, CDR1 is MDHEN and CDR2 is SYDVKM. Trimming took off 7 bases at V and 8 bases at J, with 8 bases between the two ends. There are 11 residues in the CDR3. CDR3 in DNA: TGTGCCAGCACGAGGGGGGAAAAACTGTTTTTT. This gives the protein CASTRGEKLFF. Full variable domain (rest looked up from reference TRBV28 and TRBJ1-4): DVKVTQSSRYLVKRTGEKVFLECVQDMDHENMFWYRQDPGLGLRLIYFSYDVKMKEKGDIPEGYSVSREKKERFSLILESASTNQTSMYLCASTRGEKLFFGSGTQLSVL.

V is TRBV5-6 and J is TRBJ1-6, with 7 bases matching TRBD1. V gave up 3 bases and J gave up 6 bases; unmatched junction bases: 6. CDR3 length: 15 residues. The V gene's germline CDR1 is SGHDT and CDR2 YYEEEE. CDR3 bases: TGTGCCAGCAGCTCCGAACAGGGGTCTAATTCACCCCTCCACTTT. Translating gives CASSSEQGSNSPLHF.

The chain is built from TRBV11-2 and TRBJ1-1, with a tentative D call TRBD1 (6 bases). The CDR3 totals 13 residues. The germline gives CDR1 SGHAT, CDR2 FQNNGV. V was clipped by 1 base and J by 8 bases, with 11 bases between them. The CDR3 here is CASSLGEGVEAFF. CDR3 nucleotide sequence: TGTGCCAGCAGCTTAGGAGAGGGGGTCGAAGCTTTCTTT.